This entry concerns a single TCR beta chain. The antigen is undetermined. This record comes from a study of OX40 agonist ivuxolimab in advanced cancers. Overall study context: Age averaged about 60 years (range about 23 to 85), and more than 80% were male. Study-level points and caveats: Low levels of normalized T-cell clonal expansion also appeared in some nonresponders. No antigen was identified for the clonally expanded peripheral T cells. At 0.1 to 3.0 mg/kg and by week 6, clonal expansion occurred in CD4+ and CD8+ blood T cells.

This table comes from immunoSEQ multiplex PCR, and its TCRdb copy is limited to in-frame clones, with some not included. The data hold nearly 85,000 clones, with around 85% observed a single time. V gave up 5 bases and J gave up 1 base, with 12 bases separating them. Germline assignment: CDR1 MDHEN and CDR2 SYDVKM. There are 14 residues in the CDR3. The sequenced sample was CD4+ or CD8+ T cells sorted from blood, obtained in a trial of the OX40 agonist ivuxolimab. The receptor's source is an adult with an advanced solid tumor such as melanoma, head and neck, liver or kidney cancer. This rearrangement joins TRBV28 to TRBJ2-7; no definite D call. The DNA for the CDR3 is TGTGCCAGCAGTGCCGCCGGCAGATCCTACGAGCAGTACTTC. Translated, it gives CASSAAGRSYEQYF.